This TCR beta chain was found in a study of T cell responses to AZD1222 COVID-19 vaccine. The data were produced by immunoSEQ multiplex PCR, yet TCRdb's version contains in-frame clones alone and is incomplete. The repertoire holds 180,000 or so clones, with 85% to 90% as singletons. Germline V CDR1 and CDR2: KGHDR, SFDVKD. Trimming shortened V by 3 bases and J by 8 bases, and 9 bases separated the two germline ends. This CDR3 spans 13 amino acids. About this clone itself: What it recognizes is unknown.

The study, taken as a whole, reports: None of the repertoires were sampled until the peak T cell response had passed. A rise in Spike-specific TCR breadth and depth followed two AZD1222 doses.

This clonotype was sampled from an adult in good health. The chain is built from TRBV24-1 and TRBJ1-4; possibly TRBD1 for D (5 bases). Source: peripheral blood, taken on day 0 of AZD1222 vaccination. Written as DNA, the CDR3 is TGTGCCACCAGTGATGGCAGGGTGGAAAAACTGTTTTTT. This translates into CATSDGRVEKLFF.